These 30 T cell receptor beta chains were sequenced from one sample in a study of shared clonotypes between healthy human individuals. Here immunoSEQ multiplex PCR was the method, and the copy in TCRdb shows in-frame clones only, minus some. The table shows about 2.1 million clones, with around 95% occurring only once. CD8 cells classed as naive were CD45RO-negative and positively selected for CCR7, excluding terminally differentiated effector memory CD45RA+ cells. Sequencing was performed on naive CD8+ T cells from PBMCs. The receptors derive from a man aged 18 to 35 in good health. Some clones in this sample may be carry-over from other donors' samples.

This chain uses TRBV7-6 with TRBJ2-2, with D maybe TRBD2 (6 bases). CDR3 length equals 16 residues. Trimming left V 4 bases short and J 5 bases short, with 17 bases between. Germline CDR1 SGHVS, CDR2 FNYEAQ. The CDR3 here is CASSYWDFTGTGELFF. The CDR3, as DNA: TGTGCCAGCAGCTATTGGGACTTCACTGGTACCGGGGAGCTGTTTTTT. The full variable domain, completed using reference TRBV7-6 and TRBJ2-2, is GAGVSQSPRYKVTKRGQDVALRCDPISGHVSLYWYRQALGQGPEFLTYFNYEAQQDKSGLPNDRFSAERPEGSISTLTIQRTEQRDSAMYRCASSYWDFTGTGELFFGEGSRLTVL.

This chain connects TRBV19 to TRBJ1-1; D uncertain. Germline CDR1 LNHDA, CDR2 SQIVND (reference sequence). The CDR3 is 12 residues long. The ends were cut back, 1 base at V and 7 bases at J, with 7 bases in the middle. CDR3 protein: CASSIGRFEAFF. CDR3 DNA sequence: TGTGCCAGTAGTATAGGACGGTTTGAAGCTTTCTTT.

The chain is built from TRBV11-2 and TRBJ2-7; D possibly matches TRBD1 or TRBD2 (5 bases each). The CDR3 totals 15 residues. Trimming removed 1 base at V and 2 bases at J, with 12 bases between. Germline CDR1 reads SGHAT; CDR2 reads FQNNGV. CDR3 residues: CASSLGGGSPYEQYF. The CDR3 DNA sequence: TGTGCCAGCAGCTTAGGGGGCGGGTCCCCCTACGAGCAGTACTTC.

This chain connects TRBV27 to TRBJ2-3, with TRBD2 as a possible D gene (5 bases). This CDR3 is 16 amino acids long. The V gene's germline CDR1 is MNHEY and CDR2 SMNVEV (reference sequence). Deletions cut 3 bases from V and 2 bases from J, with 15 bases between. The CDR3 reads CASSFLRAENTDTQYF. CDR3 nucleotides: TGTGCCAGCAGTTTTCTGCGGGCGGAGAACACAGATACGCAGTATTTT.

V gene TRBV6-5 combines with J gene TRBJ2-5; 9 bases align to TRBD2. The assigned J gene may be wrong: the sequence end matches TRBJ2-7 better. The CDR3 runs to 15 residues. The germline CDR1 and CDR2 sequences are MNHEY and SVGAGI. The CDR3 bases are TGTGCCAGCAGTGCCCGGGCTAGCGGGACCTACGAGCAGTACTTC. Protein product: CASSARASGTYEQYF.

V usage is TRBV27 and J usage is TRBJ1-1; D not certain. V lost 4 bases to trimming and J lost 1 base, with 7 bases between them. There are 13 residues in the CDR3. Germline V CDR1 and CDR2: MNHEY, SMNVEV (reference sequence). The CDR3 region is CASSYDSNTEAFF. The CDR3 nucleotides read TGTGCCAGCAGTTATGACTCGAACACTGAAGCTTTCTTT.

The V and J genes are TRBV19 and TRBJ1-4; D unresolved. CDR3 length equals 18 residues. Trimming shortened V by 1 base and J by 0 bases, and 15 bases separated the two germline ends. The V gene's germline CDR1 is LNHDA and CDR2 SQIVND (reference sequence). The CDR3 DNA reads TGTGCCAGTAGTATAGCCTCGGGAAGCCGAGCAACTAATGAAAAACTGTTTTTT. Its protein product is CASSIASGSRATNEKLFF.

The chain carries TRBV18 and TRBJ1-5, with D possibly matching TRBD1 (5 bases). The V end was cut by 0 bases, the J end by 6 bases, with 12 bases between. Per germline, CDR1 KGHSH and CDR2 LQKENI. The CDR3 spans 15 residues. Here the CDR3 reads CASSPPGVGLQPQHF. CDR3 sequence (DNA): TGTGCCAGCTCACCACCAGGGGTTGGTCTTCAGCCCCAGCATTTT.

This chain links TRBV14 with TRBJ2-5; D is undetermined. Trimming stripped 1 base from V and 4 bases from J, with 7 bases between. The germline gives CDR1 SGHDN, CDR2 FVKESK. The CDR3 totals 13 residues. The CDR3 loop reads CASSQGIRETQYF. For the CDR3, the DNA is TGTGCCAGCAGCCAAGGAATAAGAGAGACCCAGTACTTC.

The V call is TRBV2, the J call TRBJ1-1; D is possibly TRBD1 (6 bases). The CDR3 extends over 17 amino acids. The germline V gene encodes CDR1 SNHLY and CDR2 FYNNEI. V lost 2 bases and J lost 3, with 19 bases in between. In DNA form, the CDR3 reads TGTGCCAGCAGTGAACAGAAGGAGGACAGCGGAGACACTGAAGCTTTCTTT. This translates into CASSEQKEDSGDTEAFF.

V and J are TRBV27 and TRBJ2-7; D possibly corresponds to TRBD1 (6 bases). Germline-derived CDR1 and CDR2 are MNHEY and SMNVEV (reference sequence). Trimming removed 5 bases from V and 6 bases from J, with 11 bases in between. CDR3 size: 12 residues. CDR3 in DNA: TGTGCCAGCAGTCAAAACAGGGTCGAGCAGTACTTC. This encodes CASSQNRVEQYF.

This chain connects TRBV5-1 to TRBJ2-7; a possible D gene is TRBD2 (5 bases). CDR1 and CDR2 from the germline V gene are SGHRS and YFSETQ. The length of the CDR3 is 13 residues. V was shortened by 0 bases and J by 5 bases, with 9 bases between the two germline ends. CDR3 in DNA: TGCGCCAGCAGCTTGGGAGGGTTCAACGAGCAGTACTTC. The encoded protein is CASSLGGFNEQYF.

DNA of the CDR3: TGTGCCAGCAGCCTGGAGGGAGCCCTTGCCGGGGAGCTGTTTTTT. It yields the protein CASSLEGALAGELFF. The chain links TRBV5-6 to TRBJ2-2, with a possible D match to TRBD2 (6 bases). The length of the CDR3 is 15 residues. Germline V gene data show CDR1 as SGHDT and CDR2 as YYEEEE. Trimming pared 4 bases from V and 6 bases from J, leaving 16 bases between.

In DNA form, the CDR3 reads TGCGCCAGCAGCTTGGTCCCCGGGACAGGGGTTTCCGACACCGGGGAGCTGTTTTTT. Its translation: CASSLVPGTGVSDTGELFF. This chain uses TRBV5-1 with TRBJ2-2, with 10 bases aligning to TRBD1. The CDR3 consists of 19 residues. In germline, CDR1 is SGHRS, CDR2 YFSETQ. The V gene end was trimmed by 0 bases and the J gene end by 3 bases; junction bases not matched to a gene: 11. Supplemented by reference TRBV5-1 and TRBJ2-2, the full variable domain reads KAGVTQTPRYLIKTRGQQVTLSCSPISGHRSVSWYQQTPGQGLQFLFEYFSETQRNKGNFPGRFSGRQFSNSRSEMNVSTLELGDSALYLCASSLVPGTGVSDTGELFFGEGSRLTVL.

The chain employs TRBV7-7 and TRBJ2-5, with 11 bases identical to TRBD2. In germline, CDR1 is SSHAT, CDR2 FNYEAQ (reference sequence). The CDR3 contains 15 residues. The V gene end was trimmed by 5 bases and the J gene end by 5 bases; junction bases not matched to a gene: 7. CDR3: CASSPLAGVWETQYF. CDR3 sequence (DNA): TGTGCCAGCAGCCCACTAGCGGGAGTATGGGAGACCCAGTACTTC.

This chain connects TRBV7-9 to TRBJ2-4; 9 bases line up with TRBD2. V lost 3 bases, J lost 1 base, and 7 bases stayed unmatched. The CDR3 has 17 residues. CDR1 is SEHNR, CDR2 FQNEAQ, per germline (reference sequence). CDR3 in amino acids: CASSFRLADDAKNIQYF. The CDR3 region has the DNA TGTGCCAGCAGCTTCCGACTAGCGGACGATGCCAAAAACATTCAGTACTTC.

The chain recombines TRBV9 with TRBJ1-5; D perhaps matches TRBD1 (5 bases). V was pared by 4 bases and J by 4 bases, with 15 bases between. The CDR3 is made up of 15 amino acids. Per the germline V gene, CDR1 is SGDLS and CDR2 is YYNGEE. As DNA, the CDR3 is TGTGCCAGCAGCTCCCTCGGGGGATTTAATCAGCCCCAGCATTTT. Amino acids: CASSSLGGFNQPQHF.

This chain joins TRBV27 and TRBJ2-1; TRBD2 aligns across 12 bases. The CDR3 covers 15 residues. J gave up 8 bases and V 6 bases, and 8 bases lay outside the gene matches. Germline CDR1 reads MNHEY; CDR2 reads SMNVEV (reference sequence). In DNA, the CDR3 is TGTGCCAGCAGCCCCAGACTAGCGGGAGACCATGAGCAGTTCTTC. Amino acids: CASSPRLAGDHEQFF.

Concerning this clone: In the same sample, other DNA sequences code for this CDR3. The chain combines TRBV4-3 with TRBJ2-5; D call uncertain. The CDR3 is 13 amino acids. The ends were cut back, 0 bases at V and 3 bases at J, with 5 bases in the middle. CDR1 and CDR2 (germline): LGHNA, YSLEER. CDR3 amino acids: CASSQDVEETQYF. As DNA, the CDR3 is TGCGCCAGCAGCCAAGATGTGGAAGAGACCCAGTACTTC.

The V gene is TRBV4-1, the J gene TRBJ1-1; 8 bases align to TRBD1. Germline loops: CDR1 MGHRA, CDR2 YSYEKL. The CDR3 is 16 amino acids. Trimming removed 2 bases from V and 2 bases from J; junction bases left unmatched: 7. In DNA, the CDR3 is TGCGCCAGCAGCCAATTCGGAGGACAGGGAAACACTGAAGCTTTCTTT. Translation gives CASSQFGGQGNTEAFF.

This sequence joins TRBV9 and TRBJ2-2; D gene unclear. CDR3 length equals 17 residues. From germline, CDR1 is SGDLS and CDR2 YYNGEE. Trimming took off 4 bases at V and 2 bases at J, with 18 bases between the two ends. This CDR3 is CASSLLSRALNTGELFF. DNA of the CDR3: TGTGCCAGCAGCCTCCTTTCGCGCGCACTAAACACCGGGGAGCTGTTTTTT. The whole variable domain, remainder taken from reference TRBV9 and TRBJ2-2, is DSGVTQTPKHLITATGQRVTLRCSPRSGDLSVYWYQQSLDQGLQFLIQYYNGEERAKGNILERFSAQQFPDLHSELNLSSLELGDSALYFCASSLLSRALNTGELFFGEGSRLTVL.

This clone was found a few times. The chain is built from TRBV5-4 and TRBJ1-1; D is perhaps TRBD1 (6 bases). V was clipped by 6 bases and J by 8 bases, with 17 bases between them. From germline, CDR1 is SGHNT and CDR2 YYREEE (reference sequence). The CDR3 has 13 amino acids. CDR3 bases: TGTGCCAGCAACAAAGAGGGGGACTCAGAAGCTTTCTTT. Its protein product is CASNKEGDSEAFF.

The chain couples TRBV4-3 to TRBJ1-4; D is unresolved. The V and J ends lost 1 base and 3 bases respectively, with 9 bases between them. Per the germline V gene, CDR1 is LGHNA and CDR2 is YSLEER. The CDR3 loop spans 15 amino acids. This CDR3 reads CASSQVRASNEKLFF. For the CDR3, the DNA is TGCGCCAGCAGCCAAGTGAGAGCCTCTAATGAAAAACTGTTTTTT.

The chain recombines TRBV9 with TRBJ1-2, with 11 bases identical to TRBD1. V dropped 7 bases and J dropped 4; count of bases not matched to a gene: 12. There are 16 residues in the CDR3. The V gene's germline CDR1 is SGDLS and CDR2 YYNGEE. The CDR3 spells CASSAGQGASGYGYTF. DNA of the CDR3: TGTGCCAGCTCCGCCGGACAGGGGGCGTCGGGCTATGGCTACACCTTC.

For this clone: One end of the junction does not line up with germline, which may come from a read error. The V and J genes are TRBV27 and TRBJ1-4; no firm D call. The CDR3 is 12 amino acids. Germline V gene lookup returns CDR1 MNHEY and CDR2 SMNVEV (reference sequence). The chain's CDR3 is CASSLGGREWIF. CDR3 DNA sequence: TGTGCCAGCAGTTTAGGAGGAAGGGAATGGATTTTT.

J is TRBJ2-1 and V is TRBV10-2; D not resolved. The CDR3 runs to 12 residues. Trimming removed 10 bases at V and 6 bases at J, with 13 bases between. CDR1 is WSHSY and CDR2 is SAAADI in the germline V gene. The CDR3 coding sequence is TGCGCCACCGGCCCCGGCATCAATGAGCAGTTCTTC. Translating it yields CATGPGINEQFF.

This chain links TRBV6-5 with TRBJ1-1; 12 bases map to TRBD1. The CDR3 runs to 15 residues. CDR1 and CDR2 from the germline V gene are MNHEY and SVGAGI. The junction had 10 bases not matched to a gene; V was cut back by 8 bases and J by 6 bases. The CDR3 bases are TGTGCCAGCGCCAGGGGACAGGGGGCGTACCCTGAAGCTTTCTTT. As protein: CASARGQGAYPEAFF.

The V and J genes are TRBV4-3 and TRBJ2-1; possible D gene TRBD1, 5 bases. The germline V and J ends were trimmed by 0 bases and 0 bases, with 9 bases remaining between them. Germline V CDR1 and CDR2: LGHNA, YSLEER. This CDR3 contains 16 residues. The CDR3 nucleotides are TGCGCCAGCAGCCAAGACAGGGCCTTCTCCTACAATGAGCAGTTCTTC. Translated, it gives CASSQDRAFSYNEQFF.

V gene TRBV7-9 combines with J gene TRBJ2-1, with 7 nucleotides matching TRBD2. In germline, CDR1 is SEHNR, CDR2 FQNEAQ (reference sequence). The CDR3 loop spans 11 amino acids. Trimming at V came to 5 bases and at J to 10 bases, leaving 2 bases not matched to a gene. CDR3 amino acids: CASSLRGEQFF. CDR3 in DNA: TGTGCCAGCAGCCTGCGGGGGGAGCAGTTCTTC. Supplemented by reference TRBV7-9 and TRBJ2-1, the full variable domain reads DTGVSQNPRHKITKRGQNVTFRCDPISEHNRLYWYRQTLGQGPEFLTYFQNEAQLEKSRLLSDRFSAERPKGSFSTLEIQRTEQGDSAMYLCASSLRGEQFFGPGTRLTVL.

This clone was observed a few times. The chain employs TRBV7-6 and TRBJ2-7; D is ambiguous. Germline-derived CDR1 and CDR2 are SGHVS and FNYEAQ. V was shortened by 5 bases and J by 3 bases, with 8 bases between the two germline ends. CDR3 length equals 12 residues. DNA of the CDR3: TGTGCCAGCAGCCGGAACAACTACGAGCAGTACTTC. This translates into CASSRNNYEQYF.